The clone carrying this TCR beta chain was seen a few times. Its specificity is not known. This sample was taken from a study of T cell responses to AZD1222 COVID-19 vaccine. Study outcomes and limitations: Elevations in Spike-specific TCR breadth and depth followed administration of two AZD1222 doses. Most donors were white British and more were female, and clonal diversity was possibly underestimated. Just a handful of AZD1222 recipients tested seropositive at baseline.

The data were produced by immunoSEQ multiplex PCR, yet TCRdb's version contains in-frame clones alone and is incomplete. Among about 34,000 clones, approximately 78% were seen once, and the ten largest hold roughly 4.9%. The CDR3 length is 15 residues. The ends lost 4 bases at V and 4 bases at J; junction bases unmatched: 8. Germline V gives CDR1 SGHVS, CDR2 FQNEAQ. The chain employs TRBV7-8 and TRBJ2-7; 9 nucleotides line up with TRBD1. The TCR originated in an adult who received the AZD1222 COVID-19 vaccine. The sequencing here drew on peripheral blood, taken 28 days after the second AZD1222 dose. CDR3 coding DNA: TGTGCCAGCAGCTGGGGACAGGGAGGTGGATACGAGCAGTACGTC. Translated: CASSWGQGGGYEQYV.